This entry is about one T cell receptor (beta chain). This sample stems from a study of PD-L1 blockade in urothelial cancer. At the level of the study: Blood drawn 3 weeks (second dose) and 6 weeks after treatment start was analyzed. Researchers found blood samples held a median of approximately 150,000 T cells.

CDR1 is SGHDT, CDR2 YYEEEE, per germline. The CDR3 runs 16 residues. Trimming cost V 3 bases and J 0 bases, with 10 bases left between them. The protocol was immunoSEQ multiplex PCR, while the TCRdb copy is restricted to in-frame clones and leaves out a portion. The sample lists over 65,000 clones; 85% to 90% were seen once. The time point was: pretreatment peripheral blood. This TCR was sampled from a man between 65 and 79 years old with urothelial cancer. The chain has TRBV5-6 and TRBJ2-6, with D perhaps matching TRBD2 (6 bases). The specimen was PBMCs, collected around atezolizumab (anti-PD-L1) treatment. CDR3 sequence: CASSWDFNSGANVLTF. The CDR3 nucleotides read TGTGCCAGCAGCTGGGACTTTAACTCTGGGGCCAACGTCCTGACTTTC.